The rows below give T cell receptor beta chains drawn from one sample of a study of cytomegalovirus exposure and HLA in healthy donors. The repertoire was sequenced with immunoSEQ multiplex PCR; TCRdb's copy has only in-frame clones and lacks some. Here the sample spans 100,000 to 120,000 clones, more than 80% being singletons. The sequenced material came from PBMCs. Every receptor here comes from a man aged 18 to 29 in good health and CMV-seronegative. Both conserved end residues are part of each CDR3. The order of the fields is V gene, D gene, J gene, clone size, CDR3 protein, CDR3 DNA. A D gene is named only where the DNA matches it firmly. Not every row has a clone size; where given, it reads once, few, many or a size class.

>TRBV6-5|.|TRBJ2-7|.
CASSVLGTADYEQYF
TGTGCCAGCAGTGTTCTAGGAACGGCCGACTACGAGCAGTACTTC
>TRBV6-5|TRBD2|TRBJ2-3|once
CASTGKRGTDTQYF
TGTGCCAGCACCGGGAAGCGGGGAACAGATACGCAGTATTTT
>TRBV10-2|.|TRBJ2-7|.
CASSDMYEQYF
TGCGCCAGCAGTGACATGTACGAGCAGTACTTC
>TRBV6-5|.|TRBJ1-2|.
CASSYDRNYGYTF
TGTGCCAGCAGTTACGACAGAAACTATGGCTACACCTTC
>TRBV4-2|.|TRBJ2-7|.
CASSQVYRETPSYEQYF
TGTGCCAGCAGCCAAGTCTACCGCGAAACCCCTTCCTACGAGCAGTACTTC
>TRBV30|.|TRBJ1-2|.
CAWSSLELEGCYGYTF
TGTGCCTGGAGCTCCCTTGAACTGGAGGGCTGCTATGGCTACACCTTC
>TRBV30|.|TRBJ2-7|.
CAWSTGGDEQYF
TGTGCCTGGAGTACCGGAGGGGACGAGCAGTACTTC
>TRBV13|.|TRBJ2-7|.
CASSFFGGTPEQYF
TGTGCCAGCAGCTTTTTCGGGGGAACGCCCGAGCAGTACTTC
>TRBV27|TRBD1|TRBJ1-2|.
CASSSLTGARNYGYTF
TGTGCCAGCAGTTCCCTGACAGGGGCTCGGAACTATGGCTACACCTTC
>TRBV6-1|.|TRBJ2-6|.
CATALDSGANVLTF
TGTGCCACCGCCCTAGACTCTGGGGCCAACGTCCTGACTTTC
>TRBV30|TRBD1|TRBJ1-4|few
CAWSPGQGGFDEKLFF
TGTGCCTGGAGTCCGGGACAGGGGGGATTCGATGAAAAACTGTTTTTT
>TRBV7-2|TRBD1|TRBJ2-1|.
CASSQGTGTGAYNEQFF
TGCGCCAGCAGCCAAGGAACCGGGACAGGGGCCTACAATGAGCAGTTCTTC
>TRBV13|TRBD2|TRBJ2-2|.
CASSLGATSAVPGELFF
TGTGCCAGCAGCTTAGGTGCGACTAGCGCGGTTCCCGGGGAGCTGTTTTTT
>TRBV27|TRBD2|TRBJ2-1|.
CASRGLAGKNEQFF
TGTGCCAGCAGGGGACTAGCGGGAAAGAATGAGCAGTTCTTC
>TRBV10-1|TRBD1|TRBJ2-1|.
CASSLYQGDNEQFF
TGCGCCAGCAGTCTGTACCAGGGGGACAATGAGCAGTTCTTC
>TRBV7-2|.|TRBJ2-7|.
CASSFRGAVRNEQYF
TGTGCCAGCAGCTTTCGGGGAGCGGTAAGGAACGAGCAGTACTTC
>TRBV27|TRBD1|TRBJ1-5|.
CASGRQGSNQPQHF
TGTGCCAGCGGGCGACAGGGAAGCAATCAGCCCCAGCATTTT
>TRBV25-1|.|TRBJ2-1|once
CASSEYNNEQFF
TGTGCCAGCAGTGAATATAACAATGAGCAGTTCTTC
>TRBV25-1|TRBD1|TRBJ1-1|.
CASSEMVDRGRSGTEAFF
TGTGCCAGCAGTGAGATGGTAGACAGGGGAAGGAGTGGCACTGAAGCTTTCTTT
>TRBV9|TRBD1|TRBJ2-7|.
CASSPAGTGVYEQYF
TGTGCCAGCAGCCCAGCCGGGACAGGGGTCTACGAGCAGTACTTC
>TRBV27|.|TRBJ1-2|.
CASSADWDYGYTF
TGTGCCAGCTCTGCGGACTGGGACTATGGCTACACCTTC
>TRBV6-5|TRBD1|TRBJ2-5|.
CASQDRGVTETQYF
TGTGCCAGTCAAGACAGGGGGGTGACAGAGACCCAGTACTTC
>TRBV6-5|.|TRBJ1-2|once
CASRPQGIREYGYTF
TGTGCCAGCAGGCCACAGGGAATTAGGGAATATGGCTACACCTTC
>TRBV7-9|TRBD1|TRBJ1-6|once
CSSSSQGTRSPLHF
TGTTCCAGCAGTTCACAGGGGACGCGTTCACCCCTCCACTTT
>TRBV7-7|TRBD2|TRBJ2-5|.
CASSSSGKETQYF
TGTGCCAGCAGTTCTAGCGGGAAAGAGACCCAGTACTTC
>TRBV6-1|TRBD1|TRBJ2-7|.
CASSAGTGTYEQYF
TGTGCCAGCAGTGCCGGGACAGGAACCTACGAGCAGTACTTC
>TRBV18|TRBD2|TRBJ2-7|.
CASSTGLAGYEQYF
TGTGCCAGCTCAACCGGACTAGCCGGCTACGAGCAGTACTTC
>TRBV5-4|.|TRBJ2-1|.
CASSRRIPYNEQFF
TGTGCCAGCAGCCGGCGGATCCCCTACAATGAGCAGTTCTTC
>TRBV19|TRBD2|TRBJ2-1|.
CASSVGTIEQFF
TGTGCCAGTAGTGTCGGGACTATCGAGCAGTTCTTC
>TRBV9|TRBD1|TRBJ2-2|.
CASSVGDRGVGGELFF
TGTGCCAGCAGCGTAGGGGACAGGGGAGTTGGCGGGGAGCTGTTTTTT
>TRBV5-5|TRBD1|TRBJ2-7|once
CASSFIRDRAYEQYF
TGTGCCAGCAGCTTTATCCGGGACAGGGCCTACGAGCAGTACTTC
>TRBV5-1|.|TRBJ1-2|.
CASSTTTGHGYGYTF
TGCGCCAGCAGCACCACCACAGGCCACGGCTATGGCTACACCTTC
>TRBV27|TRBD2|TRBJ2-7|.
CASSLSPASGSYEQYF
TGTGCCAGCAGTTTATCCCCAGCTAGCGGGAGCTACGAGCAGTACTTC
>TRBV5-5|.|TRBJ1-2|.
CASSFSHPQEFNYGYTF
TGTGCCAGCAGCTTCTCTCATCCTCAGGAATTTAACTATGGCTACACCTTC
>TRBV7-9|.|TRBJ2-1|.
CASSRVARAVYEQFF
TGTGCCAGCAGCCGAGTAGCGAGAGCCGTCTATGAGCAGTTCTTC
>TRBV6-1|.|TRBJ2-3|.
CASSAAYQTSTDTQYF
TGTGCCAGCAGTGCTGCATACCAAACTAGCACAGATACGCAGTATTTT
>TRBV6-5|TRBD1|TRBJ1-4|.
CASGLLRTGANEKLFF
TGTGCCAGCGGTTTACTTCGGACAGGGGCTAATGAAAAACTGTTTTTT
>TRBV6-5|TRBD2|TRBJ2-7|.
CAAGLAGSYEQYF
TGTGCCGCGGGACTAGCGGGTTCCTACGAGCAGTACTTC
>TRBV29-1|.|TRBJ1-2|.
CSVRSGRTNYGYTF
TGCAGCGTTCGAAGCGGGAGAACGAACTATGGCTACACCTTC
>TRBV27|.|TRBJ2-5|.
CASSPSGETQYF
TGTGCCAGCAGTCCTTCCGGGGAGACCCAGTACTTC
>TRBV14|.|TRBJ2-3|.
CASSQSMVPGTDTQYF
TGTGCCAGCAGCCAATCCATGGTACCGGGCACAGATACGCAGTATTTT
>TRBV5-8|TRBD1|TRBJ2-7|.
CAGSSGQFYEQYF
TGTGCCGGCAGCTCGGGACAGTTCTACGAGCAGTACTTC
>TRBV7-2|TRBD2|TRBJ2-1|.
CASSLGLAESNEQFF
TGTGCCAGCAGCCTAGGACTAGCGGAGTCAAATGAGCAGTTCTTC
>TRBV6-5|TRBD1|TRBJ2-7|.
CASSPPGQGSYEQYF
TGTGCCAGCAGCCCTCCAGGACAGGGCTCCTACGAGCAGTACTTC
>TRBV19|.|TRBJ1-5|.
CASSISSQGAQPQHF
TGTGCCAGTAGTATAAGTTCACAGGGAGCTCAGCCCCAGCATTTT
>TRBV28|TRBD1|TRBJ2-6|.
CASRSTGAGANVLTF
TGTGCCAGCAGGTCAACAGGGGCTGGGGCCAACGTCCTGACTTTC